This entry concerns a single T cell receptor (beta chain). Its antigen is currently unknown. The whole isolated RNA underwent reverse transcription, so sequencing captured expressed TCRB transcripts. Measured with immunoSEQ multiplex PCR; TCRdb has only the in-frame clones, and not every one. The top ten clones hold around 0.096% of a sample with approximately 150,000 clones, roughly 65% of them seen once. Per germline, CDR1 SGDLS and CDR2 YYNGEE. There are 15 residues in the CDR3. Between the trimmed V and J ends, which lost 0 bases and 2 bases, there was a span of 9 bases. The data were obtained in a study of beta chain features in type 1 diabetes. Study results and caveats: Lower insertion and higher deletion counts appeared at VDJ junctions in type 1 diabetes patients. All four CD4+ subsets of Type 1 diabetes patients contained TCRB CDR3s that were moderately but significantly shorter. In comparison with healthy donors, patients had naive, central memory and Treg TCRB repertoires that appeared more similar.

The chain uses TRBV9 and TRBJ2-1; D gene uncertain. The receptor's source is a man aged 25 to 45 with type 1 diabetes. Sequencing used naive CD4+ T cells from blood. Here the CDR3 reads CASSVGPGTYNEQFF. As DNA, the CDR3 is TGTGCCAGCAGCGTAGGGCCAGGAACCTACAATGAGCAGTTCTTC.